Following are 26 T cell receptor beta chains from one sample sequenced in a study of shared clonotypes between healthy human individuals. Naive CD8 isolation took CD45RO-negative cells positively selected for CCR7 and excluded terminally differentiated effector memory CD45RA+ cells. TCRdb's table, derived via immunoSEQ multiplex PCR, lists solely in-frame clones and lacks some. The data show around 1.9 million clones, 93% seen once. Sequencing used naive CD8+ T cells from PBMCs. The source is a man aged 18 to 30 in good health. Some clones in this sample may be carry-over from other donors' samples.

The chain has TRBV30 and TRBJ2-7; 12 positions match TRBD2. CDR3 length equals 19 residues. Looked up from germline, CDR1 is GTSNPN and CDR2 is SVGIG (reference sequence). Germline trimming cut 2 bases from V and 0 bases from J; bases unmatched to any gene: 14. This chain's CDR3 is CAWSPDASGRDLYSYEQYF. Here the CDR3 DNA reads TGTGCCTGGAGTCCGGACGCTAGCGGGAGGGACCTCTACTCCTACGAGCAGTACTTC.

The chain recombines TRBV2 with TRBJ2-3, with D perhaps given as TRBD1 or TRBD2 (6 bases each). CDR1 and CDR2 (germline): SNHLY, FYNNEI. The CDR3 is 17 residues long. V shed 2 bases and J shed 4 bases, with 19 bases lying between them. CDR3 region: CASSEWTVTRGADTQYF. The CDR3 DNA is TGTGCCAGCAGTGAATGGACAGTGACTAGAGGTGCAGATACGCAGTATTTT.

This chain connects TRBV9 to TRBJ2-1; possible D gene TRBD2, 6 bases. The CDR3 has 16 residues. Germline CDR1 is SGDLS and CDR2 is YYNGEE. The germline V and J ends were trimmed by 4 bases and 8 bases, with 22 bases remaining between them. CDR3: CASSNRRDDVRHEQFF. The DNA for the CDR3 is TGTGCCAGCAGCAATCGGCGGGACGACGTTCGTCATGAGCAGTTCTTC.

V and J are TRBV25-1 and TRBJ1-1; D ambiguous. The CDR3 is 13 amino acids. V lost 6 bases, J lost 0 bases, and 8 bases lay in between. Per the germline V gene, CDR1 is MGHDK and CDR2 is SYGVNS. The CDR3 spells CASRVSMNTEAFF. Here the CDR3 DNA reads TGTGCCAGCAGGGTCAGTATGAACACTGAAGCTTTCTTT.

The chain is built from TRBV18 and TRBJ2-6; the D gene is possibly TRBD1 (5 bases). The CDR3 has 17 residues. V lost 3 bases and J 4 bases, leaving 16 bases between the germline ends. Germline-derived CDR1 and CDR2 are KGHSH and LQKENI. In DNA, the CDR3 is TGTGCCAGCTCACCGCCGACAGTCTTGGGAGGGGCCAACGTCCTGACTTTC. Encoded protein: CASSPPTVLGGANVLTF.

This chain links TRBV18 with TRBJ2-3; 7 nucleotides agree with TRBD2. There are 14 residues in the CDR3. The germline V gene encodes CDR1 KGHSH and CDR2 LQKENI. The V segment lost 2 bases and the J segment 5 bases; nucleotides outside the gene matches: 4. The CDR3 loop is CASSPKVAGDTQYF. For the CDR3, the DNA is TGTGCCAGCTCACCAAAAGTAGCGGGAGATACGCAGTATTTT.

The chain links TRBV7-6 to TRBJ1-5; D ambiguous. Germline lookup yields CDR1 SGHVS and CDR2 FNYEAQ. This CDR3 is 14 amino acids long. V was clipped by 2 bases and J by 6 bases, with 11 bases between them. In DNA, the CDR3 is TGTGCCAGCAGCTTACGATCGGGAAGTCAGCCCCAGCATTTT. It yields the protein CASSLRSGSQPQHF.

This chain uses TRBV7-9 with TRBJ2-3; 11 bases are shared with TRBD2. Looked up from germline, CDR1 is SEHNR and CDR2 is FQNEAQ (reference sequence). The CDR3 length is 18 residues. Trimming cost V 5 bases and J 4 bases; bases outside gene matches: 14. Written as DNA, the CDR3 is TGTGCCAGCAGCCCACGCCGCACAACTAGCGGGAGAGCAGATACGCAGTATTTT. Protein product: CASSPRRTTSGRADTQYF.

In this sample, this clone turned up a few times. This sample also contains other DNA sequences that code for the same CDR3. This rearrangement joins TRBV27 to TRBJ2-3; D is unclear. CDR3 size: 12 residues. V was pared by 5 bases and J by 0 bases, with 3 bases between. Germline V gene data show CDR1 as MNHEY and CDR2 as SMNVEV (reference sequence). Here the CDR3 reads CASSPSTDTQYF. The CDR3 DNA reads as TGTGCCAGCAGTCCTAGCACAGATACGCAGTATTTT.

This chain connects TRBV29-1 to TRBJ2-7; 12 nucleotides agree with TRBD1. The CDR3 spans 13 residues. The V and J ends lost 7 bases and 6 bases, in that order; junction bases with no gene match: 7. CDR1 and CDR2 (germline): SQVTM, ANQGSEA. The CDR3 region has the DNA TGCAGCGCTGGGGACAGGGGGCTTCCCGAGCAGTACTTC. Translated: CSAGDRGLPEQYF.

The V and J genes are TRBV4-1 and TRBJ2-3, with 7 bases aligning to TRBD2. This CDR3 comprises 15 residues. Trimming took 7 bases from V and 2 from J; bases not matched to a gene: 9. Germline CDR1 and CDR2: MGHRA and YSYEKL. The CDR3 sequence is CASTPGLADTDTQYF. The DNA of the CDR3 is TGCGCCAGCACCCCGGGGCTAGCGGACACAGATACGCAGTATTTT.

J is TRBJ1-1 and V is TRBV7-9; D unresolved. Germline CDR1 and CDR2: SEHNR and FQNEAQ (reference sequence). V was trimmed by 6 bases and J by 6 bases, leaving 8 bases between them. CDR3 size: 11 residues. The CDR3 loop reads CASSRNPEAFF. The CDR3 DNA follows: TGTGCCAGCAGTCGAAATCCTGAAGCTTTCTTT. The full variable domain, in which reference TRBV7-9 and TRBJ1-1 provide the parts outside the CDR3, is DTGVSQNPRHKITKRGQNVTFRCDPISEHNRLYWYRQTLGQGPEFLTYFQNEAQLEKSRLLSDRFSAERPKGSFSTLEIQRTEQGDSAMYLCASSRNPEAFFGQGTRLTVV.

The J gene is TRBJ2-5, the V gene TRBV10-2; D gene uncertain. V gave up 8 bases and J gave up 4 bases, with 17 bases separating them. This CDR3 has 14 residues. Germline CDR1 WSHSY, CDR2 SAAADI. The CDR3 is CASATGSPGETQYF. The CDR3 region has the DNA TGCGCCAGCGCGACCGGGTCCCCCGGAGAGACCCAGTACTTC.

This clone occurred a few times. The chain is built from TRBV12-5 and TRBJ2-1, with D hard to call. The CDR3 spans 12 residues. CDR1 is LGHNT and CDR2 is FRNRAP in the germline V gene. V lost 1 base, J lost 4 bases, and 2 bases lay in between. CDR3 sequence (DNA): TGTGCTAGTGGTTTGGGTTACAATGAGCAGTTCTTC. Its protein is CASGLGYNEQFF.

The rearrangement uses TRBV4-1 and TRBJ2-7, with 8 bases lining up with TRBD1. Losses at the gene ends were 4 bases for V and 2 bases for J; bases not matched to a gene: 7. The CDR3 is 15 amino acids. Germline V CDR1 and CDR2: MGHRA, YSYEKL. Here the CDR3 reads CASSPGTGRAYEQYF. Written as DNA, the CDR3 is TGCGCCAGCAGCCCCGGGACAGGCCGGGCCTACGAGCAGTACTTC.

A note on this clone: Other nucleotide sequences in the sample specify the same CDR3. This chain links TRBV19 with TRBJ2-1; possible D gene TRBD1, 6 bases. V shed 1 base and J shed 4 bases, with 11 bases lying between them. Germline V gives CDR1 LNHDA, CDR2 SQIVND (reference sequence). The CDR3 covers 15 residues. This CDR3 is CASSIAGVLYNEQFF. The DNA for the CDR3 is TGTGCCAGTAGTATAGCAGGGGTTTTGTACAATGAGCAGTTCTTC.

This sequence joins TRBV14 and TRBJ2-5, with TRBD1 identical over 10 bases. The DNA end is more similar to TRBJ2-7, so the J call may be wrong. In germline, CDR1 is SGHDN, CDR2 FVKESK. The CDR3 loop spans 14 amino acids. The CDR3 DNA reads as TGTGCCAGCAGCTTTCGGACAGGGGGCTACGAGCAGTACTTC. Encoded protein: CASSFRTGGYEQYF.

This chain links TRBV27 with TRBJ1-2; D is undetermined. V lost 6 bases to trimming and J lost 4 bases, with 12 bases between them. CDR3 length equals 13 residues. Germline V lookup: CDR1 MNHEY, CDR2 SMNVEV (reference sequence). In DNA, the CDR3 is TGTGCCAGCAGATTTTCCAGCCTCTATGGCTACACCTTC. Translated: CASRFSSLYGYTF.

The CDR3 DNA reads as TGTGCCAGCACACCCGGGGGACTAGCGGGAGATACGCAGTATTTT. This gives the protein CASTPGGLAGDTQYF. V and J are TRBV27 and TRBJ2-3, with 12 bases lining up with TRBD2. The V segment lost 7 bases and the J segment 5 bases; nucleotides outside the gene matches: 7. This CDR3 region has 15 residues. Germline V lookup: CDR1 MNHEY, CDR2 SMNVEV (reference sequence).

The genes are TRBV25-1 and TRBJ2-1; no clear D gene. V was cut by 7 bases and J by 4 bases, with 14 bases left in between. The CDR3 is 14 amino acids. CDR1 and CDR2 from the germline V gene are MGHDK and SYGVNS. The CDR3 protein is CASTGSHRYNEQFF. CDR3 sequence (DNA): TGTGCCAGCACTGGGTCCCACCGATACAATGAGCAGTTCTTC.

V is TRBV27 and J is TRBJ2-7; D is unclear. Trimming removed 6 bases from V and 5 bases from J, with 17 bases in between. This CDR3 has 14 amino acids. Germline V lookup: CDR1 MNHEY, CDR2 SMNVEV (reference sequence). The CDR3 region is CASSSLAHGDEQYF. For the CDR3, the DNA is TGTGCCAGCAGCTCCCTGGCGCACGGCGACGAGCAGTACTTC.

CDR3 in amino acids: CASSEGGYNQPQHF. The CDR3 nucleotides are TGTGCCAGTAGTGAGGGGGGGTACAATCAGCCCCAGCATTTT. The V gene is TRBV19, the J gene TRBJ1-5; D may be TRBD1 (6 bases). The V end was cut by 5 bases, the J end by 3 bases, with 11 bases between. CDR1 and CDR2 from the germline V gene are LNHDA and SQIVND (reference sequence). The CDR3 is made up of 14 amino acids.

The chain couples TRBV5-4 to TRBJ2-7, with unresolved D. V dropped 5 bases and J dropped 2 bases, with 11 bases sitting between them. The CDR3 spans 13 residues. Germline CDR1 and CDR2: SGHNT and YYREEE (reference sequence). The CDR3 nucleotides read TGTGCCAGCAGGGACGGCCAGGCCTACGAGCAGTACTTC. This sequence encodes CASRDGQAYEQYF.

This chain connects TRBV6-7 to TRBJ1-3, with D possibly matching TRBD1 (6 bases). TRBV6-7 is an ORF, and what it does is uncertain. The length of the CDR3 is 17 residues. The V end lost 6 bases, the J end lost 4 bases, and 22 bases lay between the germline ends. The CDR3 DNA sequence: TGTGCCAGCAGCCACGATGCGGGGGCTGGTCGGGGAAACACCATATATTTT. Protein product: CASSHDAGAGRGNTIYF.

The chain combines TRBV5-5 with TRBJ2-7; 8 bases fit TRBD2. Trimming at V came to 4 bases and at J to 4 bases, leaving 13 bases not matched to a gene. The germline V gene has CDR1 SGHKS and CDR2 YYEKEE (reference sequence). CDR3 length: 16 amino acids. The DNA for the CDR3 is TGTGCCAGCAGCGAGACAGAGCGGGAGCGTTCTTACGAGCAGTACTTC. Residues: CASSETERERSYEQYF.

This clone was detected once. This chain uses TRBV27 with TRBJ2-2; possible D gene TRBD2, 5 bases. V shed 6 bases and J shed 3 bases, with 14 bases lying between them. The CDR3 covers 15 residues. From germline, CDR1 is MNHEY and CDR2 SMNVEV (reference sequence). CDR3 sequence (DNA): TGTGCCAGCAGGAAGCGAATCGGGGACACCGGGGAGCTGTTTTTT. Its protein is CASRKRIGDTGELFF.